This TCR beta chain was identified during a study of CD8 T cells in Susac syndrome. An amount of RNA that ranged from roughly 0.5 to 1 ug was reverse transcribed with random hexamers. TCR beta CDR3 was amplified by immunoSEQ covering 54 Vbeta and 13 Jbeta. TCRdb reanalysed the immunoSEQ multiplex PCR reads using MiXCR and keeps one entry per CDR3 protein. The table shows 100,000 to 150,000 distinct CDR3 sequences, with 90% to 95% occurring only once. CD8+ and CD4+ blood T cells underwent TCR beta sequencing. Controls comprised healthy donors matched for age and sex. Per the germline V gene, CDR1 is SGHAT and CDR2 is FQNNGV. The ends were cut back, 0 bases at V and 0 bases at J, with 8 bases in the middle. The length of the CDR3 is 15 residues.

The chain joins TRBV11-2 to TRBJ1-1; D gene ambiguous. The source is a human donor in good health. The material sequenced was CD4+ T cells from PBMCs. The CDR3 coding sequence is TGTGCCAGCAGCTTAGAGTCGGATCTGAACACTGAAGCTTTCTTT. This codes for CASSLESDLNTEAFF.